The entry below gives a single T cell receptor beta chain sequence along with its context. As yet, its antigen is unknown. With 60 Vbeta and 13 Jbeta primers, the PCR was carried out. Clones were sequenced by immunoSEQ multiplex PCR, and TCRdb holds only the in-frame ones, with some missing. The repertoire holds 65,000 to 75,000 clones, with around 76% as singletons. This entry belongs to a study of cytomegalovirus exposure and HLA in healthy donors. Study-wide context: Unique TCR beta sequences numbering around 110 million came from about 179 million T cells in an earlier analysis. Overall study results and limits: Testing in vitro showed a few CMV-associated chains specific for CMV antigens. A link between a missense DCLRE1C variant and TCR beta V- and J-gene trimming emerged from a later analysis.

The CDR3 is 12 residues long. Germline values: CDR1 MNHEY, CDR2 SVGAGI. J lost 10 bases, V lost 7 bases, and 9 bases had no gene match. What was sequenced was PBMCs. The rearrangement joins TRBV6-5 to TRBJ1-2; 7 positions agree with TRBD1. The receptor's source is a man between 45 and 60 years old in good health and CMV-seronegative. The CDR3 DNA reads as TGTGCCAGCACCCCGGGGACAGACCACTACACCTTC. This gives the protein CASTPGTDHYTF.